The 7 T cell receptor beta chains given below trace back to one sample, sequenced in a study of sequential checkpoint blockade in melanoma. Noted treatment: randomized to nivolumab then ipilimumab (arm A) or the reverse (arm B). Sequenced by immunoSEQ multiplex PCR; TCRdb stores in-frame clones only, minus some. The table shows around 35,000 clones, with roughly 32% occurring only once. The source material was tumor tissue (inferred from file names), sampled from a patient given nivolumab and ipilimumab in sequence. These receptors came from a human donor with melanoma.

This chain links TRBV15 with TRBJ2-3; the match to TRBD2 covers 9 bases. CDR3 length: 15 amino acids. Germline V CDR1 and CDR2: LNHNV, YYDKDF (reference sequence). Unmatched junction bases numbered 5, after V lost 5 bases and J lost 2 bases. The CDR3 region is CATSPRTSATDTQYF. The CDR3 region has the DNA TGTGCCACCAGCCCCCGGACTAGCGCCACAGATACGCAGTATTTT.

The rearrangement joins TRBV6-8 to TRBJ1-2; 7 bases line up with TRBD1. CDR1 MNHGY and CDR2 SAAAGT come from the germline V gene. This CDR3 has 14 residues. The J segment lost 3 bases and the V segment lost 2 bases, leaving 3 bases of the junction unmatched. CDR3 amino acids: CASSYQGQYYGYTF. The DNA of the CDR3 is TGTGCCAGCAGTTACCAGGGACAGTACTATGGCTACACCTTC.

The V call is TRBV30, the J call TRBJ2-5; D uncertain. Germline CDR1 reads GTSNPN; CDR2 reads SVGIG (reference sequence). V was clipped by 2 bases and J by 2 bases, with 9 bases between them. The CDR3 loop spans 13 amino acids. CDR3 nucleotide sequence: TGTGCCTGGAGTATGGGTTTTCAAGAGACCCAGTACTTC. It is translated as CAWSMGFQETQYF. Looking up the rest from reference TRBV30 and TRBJ2-5 gives the full variable domain: SQTIHQWPATLVQPVGSPLSLECTVEGTSNPNLYWYRQAAGRGLQLLFYSVGIGQISSEVPQNLSASRPQDRQFILSSKKLLLSDSGFYLCAWSMGFQETQYFGPGTRLLVL.

The CDR3 DNA sequence: TGCGCCAGCAGCCCGGGGGATAGCAATCAGCCCCAGCATTTT. Translated, it gives CASSPGDSNQPQHF. V usage is TRBV5-1 and J usage is TRBJ1-5; possible D gene TRBD1, 5 bases. Trimming took off 4 bases at V and 0 bases at J, with 8 bases between the two ends. This CDR3 contains 14 residues. Germline V gene data show CDR1 as SGHRS and CDR2 as YFSETQ.

The table lists this clone with a few counts. This rearrangement joins TRBV28 to TRBJ1-2; D is perhaps TRBD1 (5 bases). Germline loops: CDR1 MDHEN, CDR2 SYDVKM. V gave up 6 bases and J gave up 4 bases, with 15 bases separating them. The CDR3 is 14 amino acids. The CDR3 DNA follows: TGTGCCAGCAGAACCTCCGGGGGAGGCTATGGCTACACCTTC. Its protein is CASRTSGGGYGYTF.

The V gene is TRBV29-1, the J gene TRBJ2-7, with TRBD1 matching over 10 bases. The germline V gene encodes CDR1 SQVTM and CDR2 ANQGSEA. The V and J ends lost 5 bases and 3 bases, in that order; junction bases with no gene match: 7. The CDR3 spans 14 residues. The CDR3 loop is CSVIRGDRGYEQYF. The DNA of the CDR3 is TGCAGCGTTATCCGGGGGGACAGGGGCTACGAGCAGTACTTC.

This sequence joins TRBV14 and TRBJ1-2, with 9 bases lining up with TRBD1. CDR1 and CDR2 from the germline V gene are SGHDN and FVKESK. The CDR3 covers 15 residues. Trimming at V came to 1 base and at J to 2 bases, leaving 2 bases not matched to a gene. The CDR3, as DNA: TGTGCCAGCAGCCAAGTTGACAGGGGGAACTATGGCTACACCTTC. Translation: CASSQVDRGNYGYTF.